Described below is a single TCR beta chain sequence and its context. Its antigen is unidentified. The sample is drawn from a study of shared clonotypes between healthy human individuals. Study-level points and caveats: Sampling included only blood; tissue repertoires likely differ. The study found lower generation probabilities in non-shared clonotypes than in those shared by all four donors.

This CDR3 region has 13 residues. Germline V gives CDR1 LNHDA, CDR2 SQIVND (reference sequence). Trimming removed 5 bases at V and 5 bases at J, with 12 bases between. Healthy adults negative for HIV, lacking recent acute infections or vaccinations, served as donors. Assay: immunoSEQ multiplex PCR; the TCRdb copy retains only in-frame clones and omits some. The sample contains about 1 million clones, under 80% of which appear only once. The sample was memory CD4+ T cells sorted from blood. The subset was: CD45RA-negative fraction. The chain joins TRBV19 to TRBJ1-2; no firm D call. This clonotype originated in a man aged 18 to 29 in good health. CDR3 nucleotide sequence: TGTGCCAGTAGTCGAGGAATTCTTTATGGCTACACCTTC. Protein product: CASSRGILYGYTF.